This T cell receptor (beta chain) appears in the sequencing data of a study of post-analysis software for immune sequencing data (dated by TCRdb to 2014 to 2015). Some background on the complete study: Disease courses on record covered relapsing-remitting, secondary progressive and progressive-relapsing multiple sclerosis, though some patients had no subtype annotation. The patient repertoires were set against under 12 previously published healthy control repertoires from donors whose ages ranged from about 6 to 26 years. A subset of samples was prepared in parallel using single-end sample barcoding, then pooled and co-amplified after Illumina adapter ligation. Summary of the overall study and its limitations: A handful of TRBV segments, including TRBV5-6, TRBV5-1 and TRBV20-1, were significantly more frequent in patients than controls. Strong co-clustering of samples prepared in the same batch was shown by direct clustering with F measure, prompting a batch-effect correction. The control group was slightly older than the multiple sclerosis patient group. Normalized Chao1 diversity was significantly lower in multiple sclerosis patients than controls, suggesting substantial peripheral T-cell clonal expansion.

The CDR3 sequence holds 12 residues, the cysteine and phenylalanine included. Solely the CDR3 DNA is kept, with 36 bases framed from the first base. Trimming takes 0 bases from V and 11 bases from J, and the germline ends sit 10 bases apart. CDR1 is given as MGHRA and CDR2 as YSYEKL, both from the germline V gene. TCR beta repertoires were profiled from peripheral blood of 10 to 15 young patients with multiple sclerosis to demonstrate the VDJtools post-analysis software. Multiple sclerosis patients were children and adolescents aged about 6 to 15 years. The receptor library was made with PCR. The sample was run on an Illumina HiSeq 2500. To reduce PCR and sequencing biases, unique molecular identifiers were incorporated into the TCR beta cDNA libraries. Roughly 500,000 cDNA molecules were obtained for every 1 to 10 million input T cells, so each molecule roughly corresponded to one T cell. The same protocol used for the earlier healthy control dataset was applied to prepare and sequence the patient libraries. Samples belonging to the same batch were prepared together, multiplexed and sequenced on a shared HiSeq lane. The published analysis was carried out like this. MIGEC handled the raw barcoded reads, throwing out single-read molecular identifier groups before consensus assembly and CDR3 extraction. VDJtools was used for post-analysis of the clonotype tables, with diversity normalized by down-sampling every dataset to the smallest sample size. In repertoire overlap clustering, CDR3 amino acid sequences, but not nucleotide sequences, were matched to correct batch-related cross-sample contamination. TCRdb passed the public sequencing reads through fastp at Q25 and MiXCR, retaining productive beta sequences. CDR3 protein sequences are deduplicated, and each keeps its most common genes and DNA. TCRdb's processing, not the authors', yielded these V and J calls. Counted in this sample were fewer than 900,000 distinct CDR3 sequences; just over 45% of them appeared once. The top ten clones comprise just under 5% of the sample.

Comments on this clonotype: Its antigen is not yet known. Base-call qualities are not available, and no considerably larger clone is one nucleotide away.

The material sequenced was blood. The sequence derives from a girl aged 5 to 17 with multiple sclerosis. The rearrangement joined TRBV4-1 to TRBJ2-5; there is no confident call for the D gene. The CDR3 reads CASSQDGLEQYF. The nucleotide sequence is TGCGCCAGCAGCCAAGACGGGCTTGAGCAGTACTTC.